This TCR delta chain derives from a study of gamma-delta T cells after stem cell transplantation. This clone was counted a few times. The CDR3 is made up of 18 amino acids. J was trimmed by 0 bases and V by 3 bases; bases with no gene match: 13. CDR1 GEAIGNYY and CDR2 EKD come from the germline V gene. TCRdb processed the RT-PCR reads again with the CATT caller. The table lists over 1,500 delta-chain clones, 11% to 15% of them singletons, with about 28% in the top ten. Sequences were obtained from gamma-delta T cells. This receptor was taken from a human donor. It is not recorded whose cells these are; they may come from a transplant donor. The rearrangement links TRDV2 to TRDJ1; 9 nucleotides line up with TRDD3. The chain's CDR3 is CACDPTLGDPRYTDKLIF. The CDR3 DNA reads TGTGCCTGTGACCCCACGCTGGGGGATCCCCGGTACACCGATAAACTCATCTTT.